A selection of T cell receptor beta chains follows, all from one sample in a study of Graves' ophthalmopathy and Graves' hyperthyroidism. TCRdb used MiXCR to reprocess the multiplex PCR reads, holding one entry per CDR3 protein. The table includes over 650,000 distinct CDR3 sequences, over 40% detected once. The sample taken for sequencing was peripheral blood. Receptor source: an adult man with Graves' ophthalmopathy. Each CDR3 is given with its conserved first and last residue. D genes are given only for firm matches. Some rows mark clone size as missing; the rest say once, few, many or name a class of expanded clone.

NA TRBJ2-7 many TRBV12-3/TRBV12-4 CASSLRRLEQYF TGTGCCAGCAGTTTACGACGGCTCGAGCAGTACTTC
NA TRBJ1-2 medium-sized TRBV24-1 CATSDRANYGYTF TGTGCCACCAGTGATCGGGCGAACTATGGCTACACCTTC
TRBD2 TRBJ2-5 many TRBV6-5 CASSYEAGGFVETQYF TGTGCCAGCAGTTACGAGGCGGGGGGCTTCGTGGAGACCCAGTACTTC
NA TRBJ2-2 NA TRBV20-1 CSARGPGNTGELFF TGCAGTGCTAGAGGACCGGGGAACACCGGGGAGCTGTTTTTT
NA TRBJ2-7 NA TRBV7-2 CASSQDLGRGEQYF TGCGCCAGCAGCCAAGATCTAGGCAGGGGTGAGCAGTACTTC
NA TRBJ2-5 NA TRBV9 CASSARVGGRTYF TGTGCCAGCAGCGCCCGTGTGGGGGGCCGGACGTACTTC
TRBD1 TRBJ1-5 many TRBV29-1 CSVAAGGINQPQHF TGCAGCGTTGCAGCAGGGGGCATCAATCAGCCCCAGCATTTT
NA TRBJ2-2 NA TRBV7-3 CASSPNQYTGELFF TGTGCCAGCAGCCCTAACCAGTACACCGGGGAGCTGTTTTTT
TRBD2 TRBJ2-7 many TRBV10-2 CASSEGLAGTTNSYEQYF TGCGCCAGCAGTGAGGGACTAGCGGGAACAACAAACTCCTACGAGCAGTACTTC
NA TRBJ1-1 many TRBV7-2 CASSFVSSYTEAFF TGTGCCAGCAGCTTTGTCAGCTCTTACACTGAAGCTTTCTTT
NA TRBJ1-2 NA TRBV7-2 CASSEDSAANYGYTF TGTGCCAGCTCAGAGGACAGCGCCGCTAACTATGGCTACACCTTC
TRBD1 TRBJ2-7 NA TRBV7-8 CASSLGTGQESYEQYF TGTGCCAGCAGCTTAGGAACGGGACAGGAGTCCTACGAGCAGTACTTC
NA TRBJ2-7 NA TRBV6-1 CASSEAKGSSYEQYF TGTGCCAGCAGTGAAGCGAAGGGGAGCTCCTACGAGCAGTACTTC
NA TRBJ1-1 NA TRBV29-1 CSVDGAGGTEAFF TGCAGCGTTGACGGGGCGGGAGGCACTGAAGCTTTCTTT
TRBD1 TRBJ1-1 many TRBV9 CASRGTGTAAFF TGTGCCAGCAGGGGGACAGGGACGGCAGCTTTCTTT
NA TRBJ1-2 many TRBV7-9 CASSLAGYYGYTF TGTGCCAGCAGCTTGGCCGGCTACTATGGCTACACCTTC
TRBD2 TRBJ2-2 few TRBV9 CASSRGGGRSTGELFF TGCGCCAGCAGCCGCGGGGGGGGACGGAGCACCGGGGAGCTGTTTTTT
NA TRBJ1-2 NA TRBV25-1 CASVDIGYTF TGTGCCAGCGTTGATATTGGCTACACCTTC
NA TRBJ2-2 NA TRBV2 CASSGDTNTGELFF TGTGCCAGCAGTGGCGACACGAACACCGGGGAGCTGTTTTTT
NA TRBJ2-7 NA TRBV7-2 CASSLAGGEFPYEQYF TGTGCCAGCAGCTTAGCCGGGGGTGAATTCCCCTACGAGCAGTACTTC
TRBD1 TRBJ1-1 NA TRBV10-2 CASSIWTGGMNTEAFF TGTGCCAGCAGCATATGGACAGGGGGGATGAACACTGAAGCTTTCTTT